A single sample is the source of the 28 T cell receptor beta chains below, sequenced in a study of cytomegalovirus exposure and HLA in healthy donors. Sequencing was performed with immunoSEQ multiplex PCR; in TCRdb, only in-frame clones are kept and a portion is missing. Of approximately 210,000 clones in the sample, 85% to 90% were seen once. Sequencing was performed on PBMCs. The receptors were gathered from a woman aged 18-29 years in good health and CMV-seronegative.

This sequence joins TRBV27 and TRBJ2-1, with 7 positions matching TRBD2. The CDR3 runs to 15 residues. Germline trimming cut 0 bases from V and 5 bases from J; bases unmatched to any gene: 4. Germline V gene data show CDR1 as MNHEY and CDR2 as SMNVEV (reference sequence). The CDR3 sequence is CASSLSRTRNNEQFF. The CDR3 DNA reads TGTGCCAGCAGTTTATCTAGGACTAGAAACAATGAGCAGTTCTTC.

This clone was detected only once. The genes are TRBV6-1 and TRBJ1-5; unclear D gene. CDR1 is MNHNS, CDR2 SASEGT, per germline. V gave up 4 bases and J gave up 2 bases, with 12 bases separating them. The CDR3 runs 15 residues. The CDR3 nucleotides read TGTGCCAGCAGTGGGAGCTCGAGAGGCAATCAGCCCCAGCATTTT. Translation: CASSGSSRGNQPQHF.

The chain uses TRBV28 and TRBJ1-4; D possibly corresponds to TRBD1 (6 bases). The CDR3 runs to 14 residues. Trimming shortened V by 5 bases and J by 8 bases, and 15 bases separated the two germline ends. CDR1 is MDHEN, CDR2 SYDVKM, per germline. CDR3: CASSRTALEEKLFF. In nucleotides, the CDR3 is TGTGCCAGCAGTAGGACAGCACTAGAGGAAAAACTGTTTTTT. Full variable domain (rest looked up from reference TRBV28 and TRBJ1-4): DVKVTQSSRYLVKRTGEKVFLECVQDMDHENMFWYRQDPGLGLRLIYFSYDVKMKEKGDIPEGYSVSREKKERFSLILESASTNQTSMYLCASSRTALEEKLFFGSGTQLSVL.

The chain has TRBV7-2 and TRBJ2-7, with 8 bases matching TRBD1. This CDR3 spans 14 amino acids. CDR1 is SGHTA and CDR2 is FQGNSA in the germline V gene. The V segment lost 5 bases and the J segment 4 bases; nucleotides outside the gene matches: 7. The CDR3 region is CASSQQTGEYEQYF. DNA of the CDR3: TGTGCCAGCAGCCAGCAGACAGGGGAATACGAGCAGTACTTC.

The rearrangement joins TRBV27 to TRBJ2-7, with D tentatively TRBD1 (6 bases). The V end was cut by 0 bases, the J end by 1 base, with 10 bases between. The CDR3 has 15 residues. Looked up from germline, CDR1 is MNHEY and CDR2 is SMNVEV (reference sequence). The DNA of the CDR3 is TGTGCCAGCAGTTTATCCCCAGGGGAGTCCTACGAGCAGTACTTC. As protein: CASSLSPGESYEQYF.

The chain carries TRBV2 and TRBJ2-5; D gene uncertain. The CDR3 contains 12 residues. Germline CDR1 is SNHLY and CDR2 is FYNNEI. V was clipped by 4 bases and J by 2 bases, with 5 bases between them. As DNA, the CDR3 is TGTGCCAGCAGTGTCCGGCAAGAGACCCAGTACTTC. Translation gives CASSVRQETQYF.

The gene calls are TRBV19 and TRBJ2-5; D uncertain. The CDR3 totals 13 residues. The V end was cut by 5 bases, the J end by 1 base, with 8 bases between. Germline CDR1 and CDR2: LNHDA and SQIVND (reference sequence). CDR3 residues: CASSRPSQETQYF. The CDR3 nucleotides are TGTGCCAGTAGTCGACCTAGCCAAGAGACCCAGTACTTC.

The V call is TRBV7-9, the J call TRBJ2-7; D might be TRBD2 (6 bases). The CDR3 covers 16 residues. Between the trimmed V and J ends, which lost 1 base and 4 bases, there was a span of 17 bases. Germline V gives CDR1 SEHNR, CDR2 FQNEAQ (reference sequence). CDR3 region: CASSLGGIDGGYEQYF. In DNA form, the CDR3 reads TGTGCCAGCAGCTTAGGTGGTATCGATGGGGGGTACGAGCAGTACTTC.

The V call is TRBV7-9, the J call TRBJ2-3; tentatively, D is TRBD1 (6 bases). CDR3 length equals 15 residues. The V gene lost 6 bases and the J gene lost 0 bases, with 13 bases spanning the gap. CDR1 and CDR2 (germline): SEHNR, FQNEAQ (reference sequence). The CDR3 is CASSPGHGSTDTQYF. In DNA form, the CDR3 reads TGTGCCAGCAGTCCGGGACACGGCAGCACAGATACGCAGTATTTT.

To note about this clone: One end of the junction fails to match germline, which may point to a read error. The rearrangement links TRBV4-1 to TRBJ2-5; the D gene is possibly TRBD2 (6 bases). The CDR3 length is 14 residues. Germline V lookup: CDR1 MGHRA, CDR2 YSYEKL. For the CDR3, the DNA is TGCGCCAGCAGTCAAGAACGGGGAGGAGAGACCCAGTACTTC. This gives the protein CASSQERGGETQYF.

The V gene is TRBV30, the J gene TRBJ1-4; 9 positions agree with TRBD1. CDR3 length: 14 amino acids. Germline V gene data show CDR1 as GTSNPN and CDR2 as SVGIG (reference sequence). J was trimmed by 8 bases and V by 2 bases; bases with no gene match: 6. The CDR3 DNA follows: TGTGCCTGGAGTCCGGACAGGGGAAGGGAAAAACTGTTTTTT. This translates into CAWSPDRGREKLFF.

The chain has TRBV5-4 and TRBJ2-5; possible D gene TRBD2, 6 bases. CDR3 length: 13 amino acids. Trimming removed 5 bases from V and 4 bases from J, with 12 bases in between. Germline CDR1 and CDR2: SGHNT and YYREEE (reference sequence). CDR3 in amino acids: CASRSGGVETQYF. CDR3 in DNA: TGTGCCAGCAGATCAGGCGGGGTAGAGACCCAGTACTTC. The whole variable domain, filled in from reference TRBV5-4 and TRBJ2-5, reads ETGVTQSPTHLIKTRGQQVTLRCSSQSGHNTVSWYQQALGQGPQFIFQYYREEENGRGNFPPRFSGLQFPNYSSELNVNALELDDSALYLCASRSGGVETQYFGPGTRLLVL.

This chain connects TRBV6-5 to TRBJ2-7; 14 bases match TRBD2. V was clipped by 2 bases and J by 5 bases; unmatched bases: 2. CDR3 length equals 15 residues. Germline CDR1 reads MNHEY; CDR2 reads SVGAGI. The CDR3 spells CASSYGTSGRHEQYF. CDR3 coding DNA: TGTGCCAGCAGTTACGGGACTAGCGGGAGACACGAGCAGTACTTC.

V is TRBV28 and J is TRBJ2-5; 9 bases agree with TRBD2. CDR3 size: 13 residues. Looked up from germline, CDR1 is MDHEN and CDR2 is SYDVKM. Germline trimming cut 7 bases from V and 3 bases from J; bases unmatched to any gene: 3. The CDR3 nucleotides read TGTGCCAGCATGCTAGCGGGAAAAGAGACCCAGTACTTC. This encodes CASMLAGKETQYF.

The chain combines TRBV9 with TRBJ2-7, with 11 nucleotides matching TRBD2. CDR1 SGDLS and CDR2 YYNGEE come from the germline V gene. The CDR3 loop spans 15 amino acids. The V segment lost 0 bases and the J segment 7 bases; nucleotides outside the gene matches: 6. The CDR3 is CASSVGLAGGEEQYF. The CDR3 nucleotides are TGTGCCAGCAGCGTAGGCTTAGCGGGAGGGGAAGAGCAGTACTTC.

The chain carries TRBV7-2 and TRBJ2-3, with 7 bases aligning to TRBD1. There are 12 residues in the CDR3. J gave up 10 bases and V 6 bases, and 7 bases lay outside the gene matches. Germline loops: CDR1 SGHTA, CDR2 FQGNSA. The CDR3 DNA follows: TGTGCCAGCAGGAATAAACAGGGGTCGCAGTATTTT. It is translated as CASRNKQGSQYF. The complete variable domain, with remaining parts taken from reference TRBV7-2 and TRBJ2-3, reads GAGVSQSPSNKVTEKGKDVELRCDPISGHTALYWYRQSLGQGLEFLIYFQGNSAPDKSGLPSDRFSAERTGGSVSTLTIQRTQQEDSAVYLCASRNKQGSQYFGPGTRLTVL.

The genes are TRBV20-1 and TRBJ2-7; TRBD1 might be the D (7 bases). This CDR3 has 11 amino acids. Looked up from germline, CDR1 is DFQATT and CDR2 is SNEGSKA (reference sequence). V gave up 4 bases and J gave up 4 bases, with 8 bases separating them. CDR3 sequence: CSATGGYEQYF. The CDR3 DNA reads TGCAGTGCTACAGGGGGGTACGAGCAGTACTTC.

V gene TRBV11-1 combines with J gene TRBJ2-1, with a weak D call TRBD1 (6 bases). CDR3 length: 17 amino acids. Germline assignment: CDR1 SGHAT and CDR2 FQDESV (reference sequence). Trimming cost V 5 bases and J 9 bases, with 26 bases left between them. The CDR3 protein is CASSPRVRAGDHSEQFF. CDR3 in DNA: TGTGCCAGCAGCCCCAGAGTTAGGGCAGGGGACCACAGTGAGCAGTTCTTC.

The rearrangement uses TRBV4-3 and TRBJ2-1; 7 nucleotides agree with TRBD2. From germline, CDR1 is LGHNA and CDR2 YSLEER. V shed 2 bases, J shed 6 bases, and the junction held 1 base outside the gene matches. The length of the CDR3 is 13 residues. CDR3 in amino acids: CASSQRLANEQFF. In DNA, the CDR3 is TGCGCCAGCAGCCAAAGACTAGCCAATGAGCAGTTCTTC.

The chain has TRBV6-6 and TRBJ2-3; D remains ambiguous. Germline CDR1 reads MNHNY; CDR2 reads SVGAGI (reference sequence). The CDR3 runs 13 residues. V lost 5 bases to trimming and J lost 6 bases, with 12 bases between them. CDR3 DNA sequence: TGTGCCAGCAGTCACCGGGTCCATGATACGCAGTATTTT. Its translation: CASSHRVHDTQYF.

This chain connects TRBV4-1 to TRBJ2-2; D uncertain. V lost 4 bases and J lost 4, with 16 bases in between. Per the germline V gene, CDR1 is MGHRA and CDR2 is YSYEKL. The CDR3 runs 16 residues. The CDR3 reads CASSLGTTAGTGELFF. CDR3 sequence (DNA): TGCGCCAGCAGCCTCGGAACTACCGCCGGCACCGGGGAGCTGTTTTTT.

This CDR3 is CASSLKAGGVYEQYF. The CDR3 coding sequence is TGTGCCAGCAGCTTAAAAGCGGGAGGTGTCTACGAGCAGTACTTC. The V gene is TRBV11-1, the J gene TRBJ2-7, with TRBD2 identical over 9 bases. J gave up 3 bases and V 2 bases, and 5 bases lay outside the gene matches. CDR1 SGHAT and CDR2 FQDESV come from the germline V gene (reference sequence). This CDR3 spans 15 amino acids.

The gene calls are TRBV19 and TRBJ2-1, with D possibly being TRBD2 (6 bases). The V end lost 3 bases, the J end lost 1 base, and 10 bases lay between the germline ends. Germline V CDR1 and CDR2: LNHDA, SQIVND (reference sequence). The CDR3 is 15 residues long. The CDR3 spells CASSIGSLSYNEQFF. CDR3 DNA: TGTGCCAGTAGTATCGGGAGTTTGTCCTACAATGAGCAGTTCTTC.

Comment on this clone: This same CDR3 is encoded by further DNA sequences in the sample. The chain carries TRBV27 and TRBJ2-1, with D perhaps TRBD2 (6 bases). CDR1 and CDR2 from the germline V gene are MNHEY and SMNVEV (reference sequence). Trimming removed 6 bases at V and 0 bases at J, with 12 bases between. The length of the CDR3 is 15 residues. The CDR3 sequence: CASSPRDSSYNEQFF. Here the CDR3 DNA reads TGTGCCAGCAGCCCCCGGGACTCCTCCTACAATGAGCAGTTCTTC.

V is TRBV6-1 and J is TRBJ1-3; 7 bases map to TRBD1. CDR1 and CDR2 from the germline V gene are MNHNS and SASEGT. Trimming at V came to 8 bases and at J to 0 bases, leaving 4 bases not matched to a gene. The CDR3 consists of 14 residues. In DNA, the CDR3 is TGTGCCAGCTGGACAGGCCTCTCTGGAAACACCATATATTTT. Protein sequence: CASWTGLSGNTIYF.

V gene TRBV28 combines with J gene TRBJ1-5; D is undetermined. Trimming cost V 3 bases and J 6 bases, with 6 bases left between them. Per the germline V gene, CDR1 is MDHEN and CDR2 is SYDVKM. CDR3 size: 12 residues. This CDR3 reads CASSFSSQPQHF. DNA of the CDR3: TGTGCCAGCAGTTTTTCGAGTCAGCCCCAGCATTTT.

V gene TRBV28 combines with J gene TRBJ1-2; D is unresolved. V lost 5 bases, J lost 3 bases, and 16 bases lay in between. The CDR3 extends over 15 amino acids. Germline CDR1 is MDHEN and CDR2 is SYDVKM. The CDR3, as DNA: TGTGCCAGCAGTCCCCCAACCCCGGGGTACTATGGCTACACCTTC. As protein: CASSPPTPGYYGYTF.

The rearrangement joins TRBV4-1 to TRBJ2-3; 9 positions match TRBD2. Trimming at V came to 0 bases and at J to 2 bases, leaving 6 bases not matched to a gene. The germline V gene has CDR1 MGHRA and CDR2 YSYEKL. The CDR3 consists of 17 residues. Here the CDR3 DNA reads TGCGCCAGCAGCCAAGAATGGCTAGCGGGGTTCACAGATACGCAGTATTTT. It translates to CASSQEWLAGFTDTQYF.